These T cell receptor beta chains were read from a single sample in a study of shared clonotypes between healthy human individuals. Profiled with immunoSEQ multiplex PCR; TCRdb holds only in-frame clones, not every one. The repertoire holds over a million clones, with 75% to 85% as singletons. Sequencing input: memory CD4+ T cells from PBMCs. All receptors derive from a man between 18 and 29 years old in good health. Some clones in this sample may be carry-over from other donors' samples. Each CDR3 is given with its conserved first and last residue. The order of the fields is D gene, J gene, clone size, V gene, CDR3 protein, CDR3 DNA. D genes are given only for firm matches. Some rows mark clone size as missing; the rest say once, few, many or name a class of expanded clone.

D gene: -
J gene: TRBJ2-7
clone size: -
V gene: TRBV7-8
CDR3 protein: CASSSLQLAFSYEQYF
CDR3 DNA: TGTGCCAGCAGCTCGCTCCAATTAGCATTCTCCTACGAGCAGTACTTC

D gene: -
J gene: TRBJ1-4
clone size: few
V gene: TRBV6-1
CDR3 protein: CASRAGEKDEKLFF
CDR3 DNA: TGTGCCAGCAGGGCAGGGGAGAAAGATGAAAAACTGTTTTTT

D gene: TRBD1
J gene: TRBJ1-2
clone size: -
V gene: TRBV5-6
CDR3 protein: CASSQDRGSLYGYTF
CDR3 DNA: TGTGCCAGCAGCCAGGACAGGGGGTCCCTCTATGGCTACACCTTC

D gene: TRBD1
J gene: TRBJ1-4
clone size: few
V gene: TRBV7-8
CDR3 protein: CASSPRDRVNEKLFF
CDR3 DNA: TGTGCCAGCAGCCCGAGGGACAGGGTAAACGAAAAACTGTTTTTT

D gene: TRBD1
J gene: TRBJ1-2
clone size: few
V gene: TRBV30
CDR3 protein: CAWGQGYGYTF
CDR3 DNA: TGTGCCTGGGGACAGGGCTATGGCTACACCTTC

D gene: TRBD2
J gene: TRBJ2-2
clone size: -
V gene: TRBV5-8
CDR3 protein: CASSLSASGSLLTGELFF
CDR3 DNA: TGTGCCAGCAGTCTTTCGGCTAGCGGGAGCTTACTCACCGGGGAGCTGTTTTTT

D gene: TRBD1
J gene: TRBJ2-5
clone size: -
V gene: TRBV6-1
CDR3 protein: CASSPVRGMETQYF
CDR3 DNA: TGTGCCAGCAGCCCGGTCAGGGGGATGGAGACCCAGTACTTC

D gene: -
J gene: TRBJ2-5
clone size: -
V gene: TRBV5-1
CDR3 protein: CASSPDLGGETQYF
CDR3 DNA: TGCGCCAGCAGCCCCGACTTGGGAGGAGAGACCCAGTACTTC

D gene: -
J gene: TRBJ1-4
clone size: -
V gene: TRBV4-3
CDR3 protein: CASSQPTAGTNEKLFF
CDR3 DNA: TGCGCCAGCAGCCAGCCAACAGCGGGGACTAATGAAAAACTGTTTTTT

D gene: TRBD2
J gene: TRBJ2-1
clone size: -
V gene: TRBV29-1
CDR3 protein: CSAEGREGRSEQFF
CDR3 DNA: TGCAGCGCGGAGGGGCGGGAGGGCCGCAGTGAGCAGTTCTTC

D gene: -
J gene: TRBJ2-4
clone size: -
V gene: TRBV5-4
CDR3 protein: CASSMGPAKNIQYF
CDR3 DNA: TGTGCCAGCAGCATGGGACCAGCCAAAAACATTCAGTACTTC

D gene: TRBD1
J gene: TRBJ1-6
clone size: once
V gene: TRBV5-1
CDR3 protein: CASSLGTGASPLHF
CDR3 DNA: TGCGCCAGCAGCTTGGGGACAGGGGCTTCACCCCTCCACTTT

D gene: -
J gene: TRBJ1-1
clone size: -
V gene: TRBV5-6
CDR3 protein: CASSFEGGNTEAFF
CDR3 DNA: TGTGCCAGCAGCTTCGAGGGCGGGAACACTGAAGCTTTCTTT

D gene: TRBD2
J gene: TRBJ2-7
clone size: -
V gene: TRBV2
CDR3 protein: CASSEMASGSYEQYF
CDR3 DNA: TGTGCCAGCAGTGAAATGGCTAGCGGGAGTTACGAGCAGTACTTC

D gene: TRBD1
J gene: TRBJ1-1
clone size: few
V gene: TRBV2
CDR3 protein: CASSEVSGGTEAFF
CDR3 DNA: TGTGCCAGCAGTGAAGTATCAGGGGGAACTGAAGCTTTCTTT

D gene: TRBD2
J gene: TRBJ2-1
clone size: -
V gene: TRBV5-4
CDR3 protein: CASSFSGTSVFNEQFF
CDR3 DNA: TGTGCCAGCAGCTTCTCCGGGACTAGCGTATTCAATGAGCAGTTCTTC

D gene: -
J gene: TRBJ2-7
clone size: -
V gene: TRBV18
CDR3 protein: CASSSQSSPLGEQYF
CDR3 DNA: TGTGCCAGCTCCTCCCAAAGTTCCCCATTGGGGGAGCAGTACTTC

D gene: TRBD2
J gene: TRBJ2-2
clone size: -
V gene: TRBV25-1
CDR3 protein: CASSDRGRALVNTGELFF
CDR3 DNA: TGTGCCAGCAGTGATCGCGGGAGGGCCTTGGTGAACACCGGGGAGCTGTTTTTT

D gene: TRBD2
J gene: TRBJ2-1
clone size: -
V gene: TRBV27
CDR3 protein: CASSYLAGGPYEQFF
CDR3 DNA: TGTGCCAGCAGTTACCTAGCGGGAGGGCCCTATGAGCAGTTCTTC

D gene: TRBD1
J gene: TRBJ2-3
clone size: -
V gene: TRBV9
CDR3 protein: CASSAPGQQDTQYF
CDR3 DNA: TGTGCCAGCAGCGCTCCGGGACAGCAAGATACGCAGTATTTT

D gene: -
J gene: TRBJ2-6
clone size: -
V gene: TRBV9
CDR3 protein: CASSPRLAGANVLTF
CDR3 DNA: TGTGCCAGCAGCCCCCGACTAGCTGGGGCCAACGTCCTGACTTTC

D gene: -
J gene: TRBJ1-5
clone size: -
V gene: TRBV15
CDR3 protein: CATSRKRGSQPQHF
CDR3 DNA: TGTGCCACCAGCAGAAAGAGGGGGTCTCAGCCCCAGCATTTT

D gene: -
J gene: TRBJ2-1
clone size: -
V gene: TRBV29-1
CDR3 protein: CSVSRLISYNEQFF
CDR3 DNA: TGCAGCGTTTCCCGCCTAATCTCCTACAATGAGCAGTTCTTC

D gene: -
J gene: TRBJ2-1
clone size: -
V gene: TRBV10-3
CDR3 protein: CAISDSYNEQFF
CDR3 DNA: TGTGCCATCAGCGACTCTTACAATGAGCAGTTCTTC

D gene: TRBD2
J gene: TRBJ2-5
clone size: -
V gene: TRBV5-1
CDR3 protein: CASSRLAGGNQETQYF
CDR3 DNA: TGCGCCAGCAGCAGACTAGCGGGAGGCAACCAAGAGACCCAGTACTTC